This TCR beta chain originates from a study of cytomegalovirus exposure and HLA in healthy donors. For the study at large: In terms of ancestry, the Caucasian-associated cluster contained roughly 81% of the roughly 400 genotyped donors.

60 Vbeta and 13 Jbeta primers were used in PCR. In the original processing: Approximately 78 million unique TCR beta chains, about 11 million of them shared, were counted by a later analysis. TCRdb's copy holds only in-frame clones and misses some; the assay was immunoSEQ multiplex PCR. The V and J calls and clone size were taken over from that table, and D and trimming were inferred from the DNA. This table has about 130,000 clones, roughly three quarters appearing once. Worth noting for this clone: Antigen: not known.

Germline V CDR1 and CDR2: MRHNA, SNTAGT. The CDR3 has 14 residues. Trimming removed 0 bases from V and 9 bases from J, with 13 bases in between. Overall study results and limits: Presence/absence analysis assumed near-uniform sequencing depth across donors. Later analysis identified 15,000 to 20,000 TCR beta sequences associated with HLA alleles, using a false discovery rate threshold of 0.05.

The genes are TRBV6-4 and TRBJ2-3, with D possibly TRBD2 on 6 matching bases. The TCR originated in a woman aged 40 to 55 in good health and CMV-seronegative. The sequenced material came from PBMCs. The CDR3 spells CASSDSNHGGTQYF. The CDR3 region has the DNA TGTGCCAGCAGTGACTCGAATCACGGGGGAACGCAGTATTTT.